This T cell receptor (beta chain) was sequenced during a study of cytomegalovirus exposure and HLA in healthy donors (dated by TCRdb to 2017 to 2019). Background on the whole study: According to a later analysis, the roughly 130 validation repertoires were produced on the same platform as the roughly 700 repertoires of the first cohort. In addition to the first cohort of 666 subjects, a separate validation cohort of 130 or so different subjects was used. The study was designed to test whether signatures of past pathogen exposure could be identified by cataloging public T cell receptors. To predict cytomegalovirus infection status, the study combined high-throughput TCR immunosequencing, statistical association of individual TCRs with disease status, and machine learning. What the research found in general, with its limitations: In vitro tests confirmed that a few of the cytomegalovirus-associated TCR beta chains recognize cytomegalovirus antigens. While some public TCRs were present in many individuals, most TCR sequences turned up only very rarely across donors. Cytomegalovirus status was reported to be diagnosed by the classifier with high specificity and sensitivity in both the original and validation cohorts. All 120 or so repertoires were used to score co-occurrence in the validation cohort in a later analysis, because that analysis had no HLA typing for the cohort. The authors suggested that the approach could potentially be extended to other disease states and immunological phenotypes. In the study, roughly 160 TCR beta chains were listed as associated with cytomegalovirus. In a later analysis, TCRs clustered in the first cohort were found to also tend to co-occur in the roughly 110 validation repertoires, with about 93% of cluster scores above 0.

This clone has a handful of counts. Its antigen is currently not known. Per-base qualities were not stored, and no clone one base away is much larger. Library preparation was by the immunoSEQ multiplex PCR assay. On the authors' methods: A statistical classification framework was built for diagnosing cytomegalovirus status from the catalog of TCR beta chain sequences. TCRdb mirrors the immuneACCESS table, restricted to in-frame sequences. Some clones are absent from its copies; in checked studies, under half trace to an unresolved V gene, and the reason for the others is unknown. The DNA gave D and trimming, while V, J and clone size come from that table. The sample yields around 200,000 clones; roughly four fifths were counted once. Roughly 2.8% of the sample is held by the ten biggest clonotypes. V is pruned by 5 bases and J by 0 bases, leaving 8 bases of the junction without a gene match. From the cysteine through the phenylalanine, the CDR3 covers 18 amino acids. The entry retains the CDR3 DNA only, 54 bases that are in frame from base 1. CDR1 and CDR2, per the germline V gene (reference sequence), are MNHEY and SMNVEV.

The donors belonged to the validation cohort of approximately 130 subjects, which was separate from the approximately 700-subject first cohort. The chain is made from TRBV27 and TRBJ2-5, with 14 central nucleotides matching TRBD2. This TCR was recovered from a woman aged 18-29 years in good health and CMV-seropositive. Sequencing was performed on PBMCs. The CDR3 protein: CASSPGLAGAKYQETQYF. The nucleotide sequence reads as follows: TGTGCCAGCAGTCCGGGACTAGCGGGGGCAAAGTACCAAGAGACCCAGTACTTC.